A selection of T cell receptor beta chains follows, all from one sample in a study of blood T cell repertoires in COVID-19. Profiled with immunoSEQ multiplex PCR; TCRdb holds only in-frame clones, not every one. The profile shows about 260,000 clones, around 91% of them singletons. Sequencing was performed on PBMCs or T cells enriched from blood (not recorded which). These receptors were taken from a woman aged 18-29 years who had recovered from COVID-19. Each CDR3 is given with its conserved first and last residue. The order of the fields is J gene, clone size, V gene, D gene, CDR3 protein, CDR3 DNA. A D gene is named only where the DNA matches it firmly. A row's size may be missing; if present it is once, few, many or a size class.

>TRBJ2-2|NA|TRBV7-7|NA
CASSLGDRGELFF
TGTGCTAGCAGCTTGGGCGACCGGGGGGAGCTGTTTTTT
>TRBJ2-1|NA|TRBV7-9|NA
CASSSTYSHNEQFF
TGTGCCAGCAGCTCAACGTACAGCCACAATGAGCAGTTCTTC
>TRBJ2-7|NA|TRBV28|NA
CASSFAGQLYEQYF
TGTGCCAGCAGTTTCGCGGGACAGCTCTACGAGCAGTACTTC
>TRBJ1-2|NA|TRBV10-2|TRBD1
CASSPRTGGLNYGYTF
TGCGCCAGCAGCCCCCGGACAGGGGGATTAAACTATGGCTACACCTTC
>TRBJ2-5|NA|TRBV4-2|TRBD2
CASSQDGSGGQETQYF
TGTGCCAGCAGCCAAGATGGTAGCGGGGGACAAGAGACCCAGTACTTC
>TRBJ2-2|NA|TRBV9|NA
CASSVYRENTGELFF
TGTGCCAGCAGCGTATACAGGGAGAACACCGGGGAGCTGTTTTTT
>TRBJ2-4|NA|TRBV19|TRBD2
CASRELRGGLAYAKNIQYF
TGTGCCAGTAGGGAGCTCCGGGGGGGCCTCGCCTACGCCAAAAACATTCAGTACTTC
>TRBJ1-2|once|TRBV4-1|NA
CASSLRITGYGYTF
TGCGCCAGCAGCCTACGGATAACAGGATATGGCTACACCTTC
>TRBJ1-6|NA|TRBV5-1|TRBD1
CASSPTGWNSPLHF
TGCGCCAGCAGCCCGACAGGGTGGAATTCACCCCTCCACTTT
>TRBJ2-2|NA|TRBV10-3|NA
CAIRAGTWNTGELFF
TGTGCCATCCGCGCCGGGACTTGGAACACCGGGGAGCTGTTTTTT
>TRBJ2-3|NA|TRBV9|TRBD1
CASSSLPGQGSDTQYF
TGTGCCAGCAGCTCTCTACCGGGACAGGGCTCAGATACGCAGTATTTT
>TRBJ2-2|NA|TRBV2|NA
CASSEKEEEAGELFF
TGTGCCAGCAGTGAAAAGGAGGAGGAGGCCGGGGAGCTGTTTTTT
>TRBJ1-2|NA|TRBV2|NA
CASRLQGRYGYTF
TGTGCCAGCAGACTACAGGGTCGGTATGGCTACACCTTC
>TRBJ1-2|NA|TRBV6-1|NA
CASSDPGINYGYTF
TGTGCCAGCAGTGACCCAGGGATCAACTATGGCTACACCTTC
>TRBJ1-5|NA|TRBV3-1/TRBV3-2|TRBD1
CASSPGQVGNQPQHF
TGTGCCAGCAGTCCTGGACAGGTAGGCAATCAGCCCCAGCATTTT
>TRBJ2-3|NA|TRBV6-2/TRBV6-3|TRBD2
CASSSTSAAGGTDTQYF
TGTGCCAGCAGTTCTACTAGCGCCGCCGGCGGCACAGATACGCAGTATTTT
>TRBJ1-4|NA|TRBV6-5|NA
CASRGGEKLFF
TGTGCCAGCAGAGGGGGTGAAAAACTGTTTTTT
>TRBJ2-7|NA|TRBV18|NA
CASSPYPSGKVYEQYF
TGTGCCAGCTCGCCCTATCCATCGGGGAAAGTCTACGAGCAGTACTTC
>TRBJ2-2|NA|TRBV11-3|NA
CASSLGGTGELFF
TGTGCCAGCAGCTTAGGAGGAACCGGGGAGCTGTTTTTT
>TRBJ2-2|NA|TRBV27|NA
CASSLRTGELFF
TGTGCCAGCAGTTTGCGCACCGGGGAGCTGTTTTTT
>TRBJ1-3|NA|TRBV2|NA
CGSSANSGNTIYF
TGTGGTTCATCAGCGAACTCTGGAAACACCATATATTTT
>TRBJ2-1|NA|TRBV7-2|TRBD1
CASSWTGYNEQFF
TGTGCCAGCAGCTGGACAGGGTACAATGAGCAGTTCTTC
>TRBJ1-2|NA|TRBV4-1|TRBD1
CASTSPGQGSNYGYTF
TGCGCCAGCACCTCCCCGGGACAGGGTTCTAACTATGGCTACACCTTC
>TRBJ1-2|NA|TRBV10-3|TRBD1
CAIKGGAGQGGYGYTF
TGTGCCATCAAGGGCGGGGCGGGACAGGGAGGCTATGGCTACACCTTC
>TRBJ1-2|NA|TRBV5-1|TRBD1
CASSASTGGYGYTF
TGCGCCAGCAGCGCCTCGACAGGGGGCTATGGCTACACCTTC
>TRBJ2-5|once|TRBV7-9|NA
CASSNGQFNQETQYF
TGTGCCAGCAGCAACGGACAGTTCAACCAAGAGACCCAGTACTTC
>TRBJ2-2|NA|TRBV19|NA
CASSTRIRTGELFF
TGTGCCAGTAGTACCCGTATTCGCACCGGGGAGCTGTTTTTT
>TRBJ2-3|NA|TRBV2|NA
CATPPGNTDTQYF
TGTGCCACACCCCCCGGGAACACAGATACGCAGTATTTT
>TRBJ2-3|NA|TRBV4-1|NA
CASSQGAWAGSTDTQYF
TGCGCCAGCAGCCAAGGGGCGTGGGCGGGAAGCACAGATACGCAGTATTTT
>TRBJ1-1|NA|TRBV27|NA
CASSVSGHTEAFF
TGTGCCAGCAGTGTGAGCGGGCACACTGAAGCTTTCTTT
>TRBJ2-7|NA|TRBV9|TRBD1
CASSVEGGTGNSYEQYF
TGTGCCAGCAGCGTAGAGGGAGGGACAGGGAACTCCTACGAGCAGTACTTC
>TRBJ2-7|NA|TRBV10-3|NA
CAIKHPEGEYF
TGTGCCATCAAACACCCTGAAGGGGAGTACTTC
>TRBJ2-1|once|TRBV25-1|NA
CASSESTRQRTTYNEQFF
TGTGCCAGCAGTGAATCGACTCGACAGAGAACGACCTACAATGAGCAGTTCTTC
>TRBJ1-1|NA|TRBV2|TRBD1
CASIKQGAAVEAFF
TGTGCCAGTATTAAACAGGGGGCGGCCGTCGAAGCTTTCTTT
>TRBJ1-5|NA|TRBV5-5|NA
CASSAQLNQPQHF
TGTGCCAGCAGCGCACAGCTTAATCAGCCCCAGCATTTT
>TRBJ2-7|NA|TRBV5-1|NA
CASSLEAFYEQYF
TGCGCCAGCAGCTTGGAAGCGTTCTACGAGCAGTACTTC
>TRBJ1-2|NA|TRBV27|NA
CASSSYREWQDGYTF
TGTGCCAGCAGTTCCTACAGGGAGTGGCAGGATGGCTACACCTTC
>TRBJ1-2|once|TRBV11-2|TRBD1
CASSLFRDRRPNYGYTF
TGTGCCAGCAGCCTATTTAGGGACAGGAGACCTAACTATGGCTACACCTTC
>TRBJ2-7|NA|TRBV27|NA
CASSLGGSYEQYF
TGTGCCAGCAGCCTCGGGGGTAGTTACGAGCAGTACTTC
>TRBJ2-7|once|TRBV23-1|NA
CASSQRDSSYEQYF
TGCGCCAGCAGTCAGAGAGACAGCTCCTACGAGCAGTACTTC
>TRBJ2-7|NA|TRBV12-3/TRBV12-4|NA
CASSLAGYGEQYF
TGTGCCAGCAGTTTGGCGGGTTATGGAGAGCAGTACTTC
>TRBJ2-7|NA|TRBV9|TRBD1
CASSTPDRGSYEQYF
TGTGCCAGCAGCACTCCGGACAGGGGGTCCTACGAGCAGTACTTC
>TRBJ1-5|NA|TRBV19|TRBD1
CASSTRPGGAGYQPQHF
TGTGCCAGTAGTACACGGCCAGGGGGCGCAGGCTATCAGCCCCAGCATTTT
>TRBJ2-5|once|TRBV18|TRBD2
CASSRGGRETQYF
TGTGCCAGCTCCCGGGGGGGAAGAGAGACCCAGTACTTC
>TRBJ1-6|few|TRBV4-1|NA
CASSQEQGFRNSPLHF
TGCGCCAGCAGCCAAGAGCAGGGGTTTCGAAATTCACCCCTCCACTTT
>TRBJ2-3|NA|TRBV4-2|NA
CASSPQLALTDTQYF
TGTGCCAGCAGCCCACAACTAGCACTGACAGATACGCAGTATTTT
>TRBJ2-5|NA|TRBV27|NA
CASSFLTEETQYF
TGTGCCAGCAGTTTTCTGACTGAAGAGACCCAGTACTTC
>TRBJ2-4|NA|TRBV28|TRBD1
CASRQGATKNIQYF
TGTGCCAGTAGACAGGGGGCTACCAAAAACATTCAGTACTTC